The clone carrying this T cell receptor beta chain has at least ten counts. Its target is unknown. TCRdb re-analysed the multiplex PCR reads in MiXCR, keeping a single row per CDR3 protein. This sample has tens of thousands of distinct CDR3 sequences, with roughly two fifths found just once. This sample was taken from a study of breast tumors, draining lymph nodes, adjacent tissues. Regarding the study as a whole: Tumor repertoires ranked between lymph nodes and nontumor tissue in diversity, with V and J gene preferences.

This CDR3 region has 13 residues. Trimming removed 5 bases from V and 2 bases from J, with 9 bases in between. In germline, CDR1 is MNHEY, CDR2 SVGEGT. The sequence was collected from a female donor with breast cancer. Some clones in this sample may be carry-over from other donors' samples. V and J are TRBV6-2 or TRBV6-3 and TRBJ2-5, with D unresolved. The sequenced material came from breast tumor tissue. The CDR3 spells CASSPDIQETQYF. The CDR3 bases are TGTGCCAGCAGTCCCGACATACAAGAGACCCAGTACTTC.